Presented here are 8 T cell receptor beta chains from one specimen sequenced in a study of cytomegalovirus exposure and HLA in healthy donors (dated by TCRdb to between 2016 and 2019). The library was prepared using the immunoSEQ multiplex PCR assay. For the multiplex PCR, a mixture combining 60 forward primers for TCR Vbeta segments and 13 reverse primers for TCR Jbeta segments was used. TCRdb retrieved this table from immuneACCESS and kept in-frame rearrangements only. Not all clones are present; in checked studies, unresolved V genes account for under half, and no reason is known for the remainder. The sample records around 150,000 clones, less than 80% of which are singletons. The ten largest clones add up to around 2% of the sample. The sample consisted of PBMCs. Every receptor here comes from a female donor in good health and CMV-seropositive.

This rearrangement joins TRBV5-1 to TRBJ2-7; 7 positions agree with TRBD1. Germline V gene lookup returns CDR1 SGHRS and CDR2 YFSETQ. The CDR3 is 13 residues long. V shed 1 base, J shed 6 bases, and the junction held 4 bases outside the gene matches. CDR3 loop: CASSLTPGGEQYF. CDR3 DNA: TGCGCCAGCAGCTTGACTCCAGGGGGCGAGCAGTACTTC.

The V and J genes are TRBV7-3 and TRBJ2-3; TRBD2 matches 13 bases. Trimming cost V 5 bases and J 4 bases; bases outside gene matches: 3. CDR1 and CDR2 (germline): SGHTA, FQGTGA. The length of the CDR3 is 15 residues. Written as DNA, the CDR3 is TGTGCCAGCAGCCCAGGACTAGCGGGAGCAGATACGCAGTATTTT. Protein: CASSPGLAGADTQYF. Looking up the rest from reference TRBV7-3 and TRBJ2-3 gives the full variable domain: GAGVSQTPSNKVTEKGKYVELRCDPISGHTALYWYRQSLGQGPEFLIYFQGTGAADDSGLPNDRFFAVRPEGSVSTLKIQRTERGDSAVYLCASSPGLAGADTQYFGPGTRLTVL.

The sample holds one count of this clone. V is TRBV5-1 and J is TRBJ1-3, with D unresolved. Germline V gene sequence: CDR1 SGHRS, CDR2 YFSETQ. There are 15 residues in the CDR3. Trimming shortened V by 2 bases and J by 1 base, and 10 bases separated the two germline ends. In DNA, the CDR3 is TGCGCCAGCAGCTTATCTGAGGAGTCTGGAAACACCATATATTTT. Protein sequence: CASSLSEESGNTIYF. The whole variable domain, filled in from reference TRBV5-1 and TRBJ1-3, reads KAGVTQTPRYLIKTRGQQVTLSCSPISGHRSVSWYQQTPGQGLQFLFEYFSETQRNKGNFPGRFSGRQFSNSRSEMNVSTLELGDSALYLCASSLSEESGNTIYFGEGSWLTVV.

This chain links TRBV14 with TRBJ2-1; 9 positions agree with TRBD2. Germline CDR1 is SGHDN and CDR2 is FVKESK. The CDR3 spans 17 residues. V dropped 1 base and J dropped 6; count of bases not matched to a gene: 10. CDR3 in DNA: TGTGCCAGCAGCCAAGTAATACGACTAGCGGTACCCAATGAGCAGTTCTTC. Its translation is CASSQVIRLAVPNEQFF.

V usage is TRBV6-1 and J usage is TRBJ2-7; 13 bases map to TRBD2. After removal of 4 bases from V and 9 bases from J, the junction contained 15 bases not matched to a gene. Looked up from germline, CDR1 is MNHNS and CDR2 is SASEGT. CDR3 length: 17 residues. The CDR3 DNA reads as TGTGCCAGCAGTGGCAGGACTAGCGGGAGAGATCGGTTTGGGCAGTACTTC. Encoded protein: CASSGRTSGRDRFGQYF.

This rearrangement joins TRBV5-1 to TRBJ1-3, with TRBD1 as a possible D gene (5 bases). CDR1 is SGHRS and CDR2 is YFSETQ in the germline V gene. This CDR3 has 14 residues. Trimming took 0 bases from V and 2 from J, leaving 6 bases between them. CDR3 protein: CASSLEGPGNTIYF. CDR3 DNA sequence: TGCGCCAGCAGCTTGGAGGGGCCTGGAAACACCATATATTTT.

The chain couples TRBV9 to TRBJ1-2; D call uncertain. Germline assignment: CDR1 SGDLS and CDR2 YYNGEE. Trimming cost V 0 bases and J 7 bases, with 16 bases left between them. This CDR3 is built from 15 residues. The CDR3 sequence is CASSVGPSQDGGYTF. Here the CDR3 DNA reads TGTGCCAGCAGCGTAGGGCCCAGTCAAGATGGTGGCTACACCTTC. Full variable domain (missing parts from reference TRBV9 and TRBJ1-2): DSGVTQTPKHLITATGQRVTLRCSPRSGDLSVYWYQQSLDQGLQFLIQYYNGEERAKGNILERFSAQQFPDLHSELNLSSLELGDSALYFCASSVGPSQDGGYTFGSGTRLTVV.

The chain links TRBV28 to TRBJ2-7; tentatively, D is TRBD1 (5 bases). V was clipped by 4 bases and J by 2 bases, with 15 bases between them. CDR1 and CDR2 (germline): MDHEN, SYDVKM. This CDR3 region has 15 residues. CDR3 DNA sequence: TGTGCCAGCAGTTCGGGTGGGGCAGCGACCTACGAGCAGTACTTC. Encoded protein: CASSSGGAATYEQYF.